What follows is one TCR beta chain and its context. The antigen remains unidentified. Stated treatment: approximately 9-day PBMC culture with coronavirus spike peptide pools or control peptides (ViraFEST assay). PCR tests turned positive between March and December 2020, before US Alpha, Beta and Delta variants. These data belong to a study of vaccination and CD4 T cells after COVID-19. Study-wide context: Convalescent cases consisted of six males and four females, of whom two were Hispanic.

Cultured CD4+ T cell DNA underwent sequencing with the Oncomine TCR Beta short-read assay. Each CDR3 protein is one row after TCRdb ran MiXCR on the PCR reads. This sample has some 14,000 distinct CDR3 sequences, with about 28% found just once. The V and J ends lost 8 bases and 13 bases, in that order; junction bases with no gene match: 18. The CDR3 covers 16 residues. Germline CDR1 and CDR2: SNHLY and FYNNEI. Study-wide results and caveats: SARS-CoV-2-reactive clonotype medians increased from about 20 to 38, not significantly. A comparatively limited set of convalescent patients was examined, with no early post-infection timepoints.

The specimen was cultured CD4+ T cells from blood. This sequence was found in a human donor with COVID-19. The V call is TRBV2, the J call TRBJ1-4; 11 nucleotides match TRBD1. The chain's CDR3 is CASGPPGTGGSRALFF. The CDR3 region has the DNA TGTGCCAGCGGCCCACCCGGGACAGGGGGTTCGAGGGCACTGTTTTTT.